This T cell receptor beta chain derives from a study of CXCR3-negative and CXCR3-positive naive CD8 T cells. Study-level information: Every library held about 1.5 +/- 0.3 million TRB reads, and the total came to around 150 million. General study findings and limits: TRB CDR3s of CXCR3-positive naive cells were more hydrophobic than those of CXCR3-negative naive cells. Both naive subsets, CXCR3-negative and CXCR3-positive, displayed similar TRBV-TRBJ usage, unlike memory cells. Sequencing showed both naive subsets with comparably high diversity, and memory CD8+ cells much lower.

Each TRB cDNA library was prepared by 5' RACE (with UMI labels). Following a re-call of the 5' RACE reads, TCRdb has one entry per CDR3 protein and lacks DNA. The table lists around 5,000 distinct CDR3 sequences. Concerning this clonotype: The antigen remains unidentified.

The TCR sequence derives from a human donor in good health. Some clones in this sample may be carry-over from other donors' samples. The sample taken for sequencing was naive CXCR3- CD8+ T cells from blood. Stated subset: CD45RO-CCR7+CD27+CD95- naive CD8+ T cells lacking CXCR3 (TNR3-).

The CDR3 here is CASSQGNYGYTF. This sequence joins TRBV12-3 or TRBV12-4 and TRBJ1-2. The CDR3 contains 12 residues.